This TCR beta chain originates from a study of response to subunit inactivated influenza vaccine. General study findings and limits: There was a suggestion from the authors that each seasonal influenza vaccination recruits few new T cells.

The CDR3 covers 15 residues. Trimming pared 3 bases from V and 7 bases from J, leaving 21 bases between. CDR1 DFQATT and CDR2 SNEGSKA come from the germline V gene (reference sequence). This clonotype has ten or more counts. Its antigen is as yet unknown. Via MiXCR, TCRdb re-called the RT-PCR reads, giving one row per CDR3 protein. The sample records approximately 570,000 distinct CDR3 sequences, around 8% being singletons. Sequences were derived from PBMCs from blood, sampled approximately 25 months after vaccination. This TCR was sampled from a man aged 45 to 70 who received an inactivated influenza vaccine. V and J are TRBV20-1 and TRBJ1-1; possible D gene TRBD1, 5 bases. CDR3 DNA sequence: TGCAGTGCTAGCAGCGGTTCAGGGTGGTCGGGTGAAGCTTTCTTT. This encodes CSASSGSGWSGEAFF.